The 24 T cell receptor beta chains in this list originate from one sample, sequenced in a study of blood T cell repertoires in COVID-19. Assay: immunoSEQ multiplex PCR; the TCRdb copy retains only in-frame clones and omits some. The table lists around 160,000 clones, approximately 80% of them singletons, with 10% to 15% in the top ten. Specimen: peripheral blood. Receptors originate from a man aged 55 to 69 with active or convalescent COVID-19.

This rearrangement joins TRBV3-1 (or the pseudogene TRBV3-2) to TRBJ2-4, with D tentatively TRBD1 (6 bases). Trimming stripped 1 base from V and 7 bases from J, with 8 bases between. CDR1 is LGHDT, CDR2 YNNKEL, per germline (reference sequence). CDR3 size: 13 residues. CDR3 sequence reads: CASSQVRGNIQYF. CDR3 sequence (DNA): TGTGCCAGCAGCCAAGTGAGGGGGAACATTCAGTACTTC.

This chain connects TRBV28 to TRBJ2-1; 11 bases are shared with TRBD2. Losses at the gene ends were 4 bases for V and 4 bases for J; bases not matched to a gene: 9. The CDR3 totals 17 residues. CDR1 and CDR2 (germline): MDHEN, SYDVKM. CDR3 coding DNA: TGTGCCAGCAGTTCGTTTCTAGCGGGAGGATGGTACAATGAGCAGTTCTTC. It yields the protein CASSSFLAGGWYNEQFF.

The genes are TRBV11-2 and TRBJ2-3, with 9 positions matching TRBD2. V lost 1 base and J lost 4; bases outside the gene matches: 9. CDR1 and CDR2 (germline): SGHAT, FQNNGV. This CDR3 contains 17 residues. The CDR3 protein is CASSLGVSGSRADTQYF. DNA of the CDR3: TGTGCCAGCAGCTTAGGCGTTAGCGGGAGTCGGGCAGATACGCAGTATTTT.

This chain links TRBV23-1 with TRBJ2-1; 7 positions match TRBD1. TRBV23-1 is treated as an ORF (open reading frame) with a function not yet certain. With 0 bases clipped from V and 8 bases from J, the junction kept 10 bases outside the gene matches. This CDR3 contains 16 residues. CDR3 residues: CASSQSGQGEVYEQFF. The CDR3 coding sequence is TGCGCCAGCAGTCAATCAGGGCAGGGGGAAGTTTATGAGCAGTTCTTC.

The chain recombines TRBV12-1 with TRBJ2-1; the listed D gene, TRBD2, was not tested against the DNA. TRBV12-1 is a recognized pseudogene. This CDR3 is built from 14 residues. CDR3 loop: CASSGTSDLNEQFF. In DNA, the CDR3 is TGTGCCAGCAGCGGTACTAGCGACCTCAATGAGCAGTTCTTC.

This clone was seen once. Additional DNA sequences in this sample encode the identical CDR3. This chain uses TRBV9 with TRBJ2-3; possibly TRBD1 for D (7 bases). Germline CDR1 SGDLS, CDR2 YYNGEE. Deletions cut 4 bases from V and 4 bases from J, with 13 bases between. This CDR3 region has 14 residues. CDR3 in amino acids: CASSPGGLADTQYF. CDR3 DNA sequence: TGTGCCAGCAGCCCAGGGGGGCTGGCAGATACGCAGTATTTT.

In nucleotides, the CDR3 is TGTGCCAGCAGCCTTGTCTCCGGGGGTACTGAAGCTTTCTTT. Protein sequence: CASSLVSGGTEAFF. The chain couples TRBV3-1 (or the pseudogene TRBV3-2) to TRBJ1-1; a possible D gene is TRBD1 (5 bases). The CDR3 is 14 residues long. V dropped 4 bases and J dropped 5 bases, with 14 bases sitting between them. Germline V CDR1 and CDR2: LGHDT, YNNKEL (reference sequence).

The V gene is TRBV6-5, the J gene TRBJ2-3; tentatively, D is TRBD2 (6 bases). The germline V gene has CDR1 MNHEY and CDR2 SVGAGI. Trimming stripped 8 bases from V and 6 bases from J, with 15 bases between. This CDR3 region has 13 residues. CDR3: CASGGPPRDTQYF. The CDR3 DNA follows: TGTGCCAGCGGAGGGCCCCCGAGGGATACGCAGTATTTT.

The V gene is TRBV5-6, the J gene TRBJ2-3; D ambiguous. Per the germline V gene, CDR1 is SGHDT and CDR2 is YYEEEE. The CDR3 length is 15 residues. Trimming shortened V by 0 bases and J by 2 bases, and 10 bases separated the two germline ends. CDR3: CASSLARRITDTQYF. As DNA, the CDR3 is TGTGCCAGCAGCTTGGCCCGGAGAATCACAGATACGCAGTATTTT. Looking up the rest from reference TRBV5-6 and TRBJ2-3 gives the full variable domain: DAGVTQSPTHLIKTRGQQVTLRCSPKSGHDTVSWYQQALGQGPQFIFQYYEEEERQRGNFPDRFSGHQFPNYSSELNVNALLLGDSALYLCASSLARRITDTQYFGPGTRLTVL.

The chain recombines TRBV5-6 with TRBJ1-1; D is uncertain. Germline CDR1 SGHDT, CDR2 YYEEEE. The CDR3 is 12 residues long. The V end lost 7 bases, the J end lost 11 bases, and 18 bases lay between the germline ends. Written as DNA, the CDR3 is TGTGCCAGCCTAAATAGGGCGGGGAGGGCTTTCTTT. Translated, it gives CASLNRAGRAFF.

This sequence joins TRBV30 and TRBJ1-5; TRBD1 matches 7 bases. Per the germline V gene, CDR1 is GTSNPN and CDR2 is SVGIG (reference sequence). The V gene end was trimmed by 0 bases and the J gene end by 4 bases; junction bases not matched to a gene: 6. This CDR3 is 15 amino acids long. In DNA form, the CDR3 reads TGTGCCTGGAGTGTCCCGACAGGGACTAATCAGCCCCAGCATTTT. This codes for CAWSVPTGTNQPQHF.

The chain combines TRBV6-2 or TRBV6-3 with TRBJ2-7, with D possibly matching TRBD2 (6 bases). Trimming cost V 6 bases and J 4 bases, with 19 bases left between them. CDR3 length: 15 amino acids. Per the germline V gene, CDR1 is MNHEY and CDR2 is SVGEGT. This chain's CDR3 is CASSLKGGTLYEQYF. The CDR3 DNA sequence: TGTGCCAGCAGCCTAAAGGGCGGGACCCTTTACGAGCAGTACTTC.

The V gene is TRBV6-1, the J gene TRBJ1-3; D might be TRBD1 (5 bases). V was cut by 4 bases and J by 0 bases, with 13 bases left in between. Germline V gene sequence: CDR1 MNHNS, CDR2 SASEGT. This CDR3 has 16 residues. The CDR3 DNA sequence: TGTGCCAGCAGTGCAGCAAATAGGGGCTCTGGAAACACCATATATTTT. This translates into CASSAANRGSGNTIYF.

This sequence joins TRBV7-2 and TRBJ1-4, with 7 bases lining up with TRBD1. Germline V gene data show CDR1 as SGHTA and CDR2 as FQGNSA. With 6 bases clipped from V and 8 bases from J, the junction kept 6 bases outside the gene matches. The CDR3 runs to 13 residues. The DNA for the CDR3 is TGTGCCAGCAGTTCGACAGGGAAAGAAAAACTGTTTTTT. Translating it yields CASSSTGKEKLFF. Using reference TRBV7-2 and TRBJ1-4 for the parts outside the CDR3, the full variable domain is GAGVSQSPSNKVTEKGKDVELRCDPISGHTALYWYRQSLGQGLEFLIYFQGNSAPDKSGLPSDRFSAERTGGSVSTLTIQRTQQEDSAVYLCASSSTGKEKLFFGSGTQLSVL.

This clone appeared a few times. V usage is TRBV6-9 and J usage is TRBJ1-6, with D perhaps TRBD1 (5 bases). Deletions cut 6 bases from V and 9 bases from J, with 21 bases between. CDR3 size: 16 residues. In germline, CDR1 is MNHGY, CDR2 SVAAGI. CDR3 region: CASRCYSRRGSSPLHF. The CDR3 region has the DNA TGTGCCAGCAGATGCTACTCACGACGGGGGAGTTCACCCCTCCACTTT.

The V and J genes are TRBV5-1 and TRBJ2-7; 8 bases line up with TRBD1. CDR3 length: 14 amino acids. V gave up 3 bases and J gave up 4 bases; unmatched junction bases: 6. The germline CDR1 and CDR2 sequences are SGHRS and YFSETQ. For the CDR3, the DNA is TGCGCCAGCAGCTCCCCCGGACAGGGTTACGAGCAGTACTTC. As protein: CASSSPGQGYEQYF.

There are many counts of this clone. The chain uses TRBV12-5 and TRBJ1-2; D unclear. Trimming took off 4 bases at V and 5 bases at J, with 11 bases between the two ends. Germline assignment: CDR1 LGHNT and CDR2 FRNRAP. The CDR3 runs to 13 residues. CDR3 bases: TGTGCTAGTGGTTCCTCGGGGTATTATGGCTACACCTTC. Translating it yields CASGSSGYYGYTF.

The chain employs TRBV3-1 (or the pseudogene TRBV3-2) and TRBJ2-7, with 10 nucleotides matching TRBD2. The CDR3 runs to 15 residues. The ends lost 1 base at V and 5 bases at J; junction bases unmatched: 5. CDR1 LGHDT and CDR2 YNNKEL come from the germline V gene (reference sequence). CDR3 nucleotide sequence: TGTGCCAGCAGCCAAGTCGGGACTAGCGTCCACGAGCAGTACTTC. Encoded protein: CASSQVGTSVHEQYF.

This chain connects TRBV19 to TRBJ2-7; a possible D gene is TRBD1 (6 bases). CDR3 length: 16 residues. The V end lost 6 bases, the J end lost 0 bases, and 18 bases lay between the germline ends. Germline V gene lookup returns CDR1 LNHDA and CDR2 SQIVND (reference sequence). The CDR3 nucleotides are TGTGCCAGTAGCGGGGCTCCGGGACACAGCTCCTACGAGCAGTACTTC. As protein: CASSGAPGHSSYEQYF.

This clone was seen at least ten times. This rearrangement joins TRBV4-2 to TRBJ2-4; 8 bases line up with TRBD1. With 0 bases clipped from V and 6 bases from J, the junction kept 1 base outside the gene matches. CDR1 and CDR2 (germline): LGHNA, YNFKEQ. The CDR3 loop spans 14 amino acids. The CDR3 DNA reads as TGTGCCAGCAGCCAAGATGGACAGGGAAACATTCAGTACTTC. Its protein is CASSQDGQGNIQYF.

The chain recombines TRBV28 with TRBJ1-2; 7 nucleotides agree with TRBD1. Germline trimming cut 2 bases from V and 6 bases from J; bases unmatched to any gene: 12. The CDR3 has 16 amino acids. Germline-derived CDR1 and CDR2 are MDHEN and SYDVKM. CDR3 sequence reads: CASSLAGQVGLNGYTF. CDR3 DNA sequence: TGTGCCAGCAGTTTAGCCGGACAGGTCGGACTGAATGGCTACACCTTC.

This clone showed up just a few times. The chain links TRBV4-3 to TRBJ2-7; 10 positions agree with TRBD2. The CDR3 extends over 15 amino acids. Germline CDR1 reads LGHNA; CDR2 reads YSLEER. V trimming: 0 bases; J trimming: 4 bases; junction bases outside the gene matches: 3. CDR3 amino acids: CASSQDTSGMYEQYF. The CDR3 nucleotides read TGCGCCAGCAGCCAAGATACTAGCGGGATGTACGAGCAGTACTTC.

V and J are TRBV12-5 and TRBJ2-3; 9 nucleotides agree with TRBD1. The CDR3 runs to 15 residues. Germline loops: CDR1 LGHNT, CDR2 FRNRAP. J gave up 6 bases and V 6 bases, and 10 bases lay outside the gene matches. The CDR3 is CASGPGTGTGDTQYF. The CDR3 DNA sequence: TGTGCTAGTGGGCCCGGGACAGGGACAGGGGATACGCAGTATTTT.

The chain couples TRBV18 to TRBJ2-1; possibly TRBD2 for D (6 bases). The CDR3 has 15 residues. Per the germline V gene, CDR1 is KGHSH and CDR2 is LQKENI. Trimming cost V 3 bases and J 6 bases, with 15 bases left between them. The CDR3 loop reads CASSPTSPPSNEQFF. The CDR3 DNA is TGTGCCAGCTCACCCACTAGCCCTCCTTCCAATGAGCAGTTCTTC.